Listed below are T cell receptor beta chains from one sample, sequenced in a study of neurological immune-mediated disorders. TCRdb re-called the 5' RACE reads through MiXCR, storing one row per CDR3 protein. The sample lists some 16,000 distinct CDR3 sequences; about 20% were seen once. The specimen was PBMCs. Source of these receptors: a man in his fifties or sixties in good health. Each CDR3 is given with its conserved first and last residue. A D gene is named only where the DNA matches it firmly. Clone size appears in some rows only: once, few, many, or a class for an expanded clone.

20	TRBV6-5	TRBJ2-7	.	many	TGTGCCAGCAGTTACCGGATTATACATCGGGAGACGCCGTATACCTACGAGCAGTACTTC	CASSYRIIHRETPYTYEQYF
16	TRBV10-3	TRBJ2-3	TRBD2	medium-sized	TGTGCCATCAGTGTAAGGACTAGCGGGAGTACAGATACGCAGTATTTT	CAISVRTSGSTDTQYF
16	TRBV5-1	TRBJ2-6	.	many	TGCGCCAGCAGCTTGTTTGGGCTGTCTGGGGCCAACGTCCTGACTTTC	CASSLFGLSGANVLTF
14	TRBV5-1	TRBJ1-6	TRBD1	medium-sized	TGCGCCAGCAGCTCCGACAGGGCTAATTCACCCCTCCACTTT	CASSSDRANSPLHF
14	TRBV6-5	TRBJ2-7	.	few	TGTGCCAGTACCCCGGTCGCAGGATCCTACGAGCAGTACTTC	CASTPVAGSYEQYF
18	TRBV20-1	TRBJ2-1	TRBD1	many	TGCAGTGCTAGAGACACCAAGGGCGGACAGGGGGCAATCAATGAGCAGTTCTTC	CSARDTKGGQGAINEQFF
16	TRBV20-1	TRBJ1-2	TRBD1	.	TGCAGTGCTAGAGGCGGGACAGGGGTGGAGGACTATGGCTACACCTTC	CSARGGTGVEDYGYTF
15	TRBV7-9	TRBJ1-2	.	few	TGTGCCAGCAGCTTCCAGGGAGTTGGGAAGGATGGCTACACCTTC	CASSFQGVGKDGYTF
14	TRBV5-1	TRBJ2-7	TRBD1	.	TGCGCCAGCAGCTTGGAGGGACAGACCTACGAGCAGTACTTC	CASSLEGQTYEQYF
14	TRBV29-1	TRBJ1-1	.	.	TGCAGCGTTGAGCGCCGGGACAAGAACACTGAAGCTTTCTTT	CSVERRDKNTEAFF
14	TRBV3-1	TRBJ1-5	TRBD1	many	TGTGCCAGCAGCCAAGATCAGGGGGATCAGCCCCAGCATTTT	CASSQDQGDQPQHF
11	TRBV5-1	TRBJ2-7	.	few	TGCGCCAGCAGCTTGGAATACGAGCAGTACTTC	CASSLEYEQYF
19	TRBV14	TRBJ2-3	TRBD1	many	TGTGCCAGCAGCCAAGACGGAGCTCCGGGACAGGGGAGCACAGATACGCAGTATTTT	CASSQDGAPGQGSTDTQYF
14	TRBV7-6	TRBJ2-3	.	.	TGTGCCAGCAGCTTCCACTCTCGGGGAGATACGCAGTATTTT	CASSFHSRGDTQYF
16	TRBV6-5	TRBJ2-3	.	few	TGTGCCAGCAGTTACTCGTTCGTTTCTAGCACAGATACGCAGTATTTT	CASSYSFVSSTDTQYF
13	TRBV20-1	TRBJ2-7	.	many	TGCAGTCCCTTTGACGGGAGAGAGTACGAGCAGTACTTC	CSPFDGREYEQYF
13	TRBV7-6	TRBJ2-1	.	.	TGTGCCAGCAGCTTAGTAGGGTCACATGAGCAGTTCTTC	CASSLVGSHEQFF
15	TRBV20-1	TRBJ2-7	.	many	TGCAGTGCTAGAGGACCTCAGGGTATGGGCTACGAGCAGTACTTC	CSARGPQGMGYEQYF
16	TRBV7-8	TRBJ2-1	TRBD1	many	TGTGCCAGCAGCCGAGAGACAGGGGGCTCCTACAATGAGCAGTTCTTC	CASSRETGGSYNEQFF
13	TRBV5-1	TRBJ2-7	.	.	TGCGCCAGCAGCTTACAGGGCATAGGCGAGCAGTACTTC	CASSLQGIGEQYF
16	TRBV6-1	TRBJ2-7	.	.	TGTGCCAGCAGGGCTCTCAGGGGTAGGGCGCTCTACGAGCAGTACTTC	CASRALRGRALYEQYF
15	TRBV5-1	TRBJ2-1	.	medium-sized	TGCGCCAGCAGCGCGGGCGGGACCCAATTCGTGGAGCAGTTCTTC	CASSAGGTQFVEQFF
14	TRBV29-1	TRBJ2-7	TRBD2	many	TGCAGCGTTGAAGATGATCGCGGGAGAGGCGAGCAGTACTTC	CSVEDDRGRGEQYF
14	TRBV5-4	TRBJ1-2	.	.	TGTGCCAGCAGCGGCGGACAGCCTAACTATGGCTACACCTTC	CASSGGQPNYGYTF
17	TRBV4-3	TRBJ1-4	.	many	TGCGCCAGCAGCCAAGGTCCGCTGGGGTCATCGTCTGAAAAACTGTTTTTT	CASSQGPLGSSSEKLFF
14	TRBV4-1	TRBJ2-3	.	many	TGCGCCAGCAGCCACCGGATTAACGCAGATACGCAGTATTTT	CASSHRINADTQYF
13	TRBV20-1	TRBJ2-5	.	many	TGCAGTGCTTTCTCTCCGGGACTAGAGACCCAGTACTTC	CSAFSPGLETQYF
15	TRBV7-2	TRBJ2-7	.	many	TGTGCCAGCAGCTTAGCCTCGTGGGGCTCCTACGAGCAGTACTTC	CASSLASWGSYEQYF
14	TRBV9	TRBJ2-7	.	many	TGTGCCAGCAGCCTGGGGACGGGGCAGGACGAGCAGTACTTC	CASSLGTGQDEQYF
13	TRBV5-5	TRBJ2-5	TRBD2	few	TGTGCCAGCACCTTAGCGGGAAAAGAGACCCAGTACTTC	CASTLAGKETQYF
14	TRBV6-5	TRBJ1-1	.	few	TGTGCCAGCAGCCCGGGTTTATGGGACACTGAAGCTTTCTTT	CASSPGLWDTEAFF
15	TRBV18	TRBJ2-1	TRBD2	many	TGTGCCAGCTCACCCCCGGGACTACCCTACAATGAGCAGTTCTTC	CASSPPGLPYNEQFF
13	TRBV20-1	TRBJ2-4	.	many	TGCAGTGCTTATTCCGGGCCCAAAAACATTCAGTACTTC	CSAYSGPKNIQYF
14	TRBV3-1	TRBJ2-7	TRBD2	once	TGTGCCAGCAGCCTTGGACTAGTGCCCAACGAGCAGTACTTC	CASSLGLVPNEQYF
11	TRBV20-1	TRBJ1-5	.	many	TGCAGTGCTATTGAGCGGGCCATCCAGCATTTT	CSAIERAIQHF
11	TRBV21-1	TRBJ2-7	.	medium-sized	TGTGCCAACCCGACAGGGTGCGAGCAGTACTTC	CANPTGCEQYF
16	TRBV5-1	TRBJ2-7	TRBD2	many	TGCGCCAGCAGCTTCGAACCGGGACTAGCGGGTTACGAGCAGTACTTC	CASSFEPGLAGYEQYF
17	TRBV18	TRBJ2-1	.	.	TGTGCCTGCTCACGATCGACTAGTAGGGCCTCACACAATGAGCAGTTCTTC	CACSRSTSRASHNEQFF
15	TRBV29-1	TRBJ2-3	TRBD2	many	TGCAGCGTCCCGAAAGCGGGAGGGCTCACAGATACGCAGTATTTT	CSVPKAGGLTDTQYF
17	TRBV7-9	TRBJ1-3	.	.	TGTGCCAGCAGCATCGACAGAAACCTATACTCTGGAAACACCATATATTTT	CASSIDRNLYSGNTIYF
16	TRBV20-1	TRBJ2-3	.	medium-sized	TGCAGTGCTAGAACGGGCTACAGGGCGAGCACAGATACGCAGTATTTT	CSARTGYRASTDTQYF
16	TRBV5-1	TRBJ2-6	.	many	TGCGCCAGCAGCTTAGGACAGCCCTCTGGGGCCAACGTCCTGACTTTC	CASSLGQPSGANVLTF
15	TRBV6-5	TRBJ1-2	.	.	TGTGCCAGCAGTTACTCTCGGGCGGGGAACTATGGCTACACCTTC	CASSYSRAGNYGYTF
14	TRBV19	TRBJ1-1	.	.	TGTGCCAGTAGATCAGGACCGGGTGCGGCTGAAGCTTTCTTT	CASRSGPGAAEAFF
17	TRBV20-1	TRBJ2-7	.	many	TGCAGTGCTAGAGGAATCGAATTCGGGGGCACGGACTACGAGCAGTACTTC	CSARGIEFGGTDYEQYF
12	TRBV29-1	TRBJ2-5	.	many	TGCAGCGGTAGCCCTGGGGGTGAGACCCAGTACTTC	CSGSPGGETQYF
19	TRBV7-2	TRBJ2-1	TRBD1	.	TGTGCCAGCAGCCTACAGGGGTCTAGTACATTAGACTCCTACAATGAGCAGTTCTTC	CASSLQGSSTLDSYNEQFF
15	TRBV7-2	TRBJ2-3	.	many	TGTGCCAGCAGCCCGACTCCCTCAGTCGCAGATACGCAGTATTTT	CASSPTPSVADTQYF
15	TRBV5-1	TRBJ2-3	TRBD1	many	TGCGCCAGCAGCGCCGGGACAGGGGGCGCAGATACGCAGTATTTT	CASSAGTGGADTQYF
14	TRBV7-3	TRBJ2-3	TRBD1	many	TGTGCCAGCAGCTTAGGGACAGGGTACGATACGCAGTATTTT	CASSLGTGYDTQYF
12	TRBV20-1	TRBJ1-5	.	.	TGCAGTGCAACTCAGGGGTATCAGCCCCAGCATTTT	CSATQGYQPQHF
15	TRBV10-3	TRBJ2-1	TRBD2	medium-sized	TGTGCCATCAGGACTTCTAGCGGGTCCTACAATGAGCAGTTCTTC	CAIRTSSGSYNEQFF
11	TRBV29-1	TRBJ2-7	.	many	TGCAGCGTTGGACAGGGAGGCGAGCAGTACTTC	CSVGQGGEQYF
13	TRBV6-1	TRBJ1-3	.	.	TGTGCCAGCAGACAGAACTCTGGAAACACCATATATTTT	CASRQNSGNTIYF
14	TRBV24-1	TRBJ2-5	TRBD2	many	TGTGCCACCAGTGATAGCGGGAGTACGGAGACCCAGTACTTC	CATSDSGSTETQYF